The T cell receptor beta chain described here comes from a study of control samples from healthy donors and cancer patients. Germline V CDR1 and CDR2: SGHAT, FQNNGV. This CDR3 is built from 11 residues. With 5 bases removed from V and 10 bases from J, the gap between germline ends came to 11 bases. This table comes from immunoSEQ multiplex PCR, and its TCRdb copy is limited to in-frame clones, with some not included. Here the sample spans about 160,000 clones, roughly 90% being singletons. Sequencing was done on a sample of blood. The chain uses TRBV11-2 and TRBJ1-1, with D unclear. The sequence came from a man under 40 in good health. The CDR3 sequence is CASSPRAGAFF. The CDR3 DNA sequence: TGTGCCAGCAGCCCAAGGGCCGGAGCTTTCTTT.